This TCR beta chain derives from a study of OX40 agonist ivuxolimab in advanced cancers. Generated by immunoSEQ multiplex PCR, the TCRdb table keeps only in-frame clones and is missing some. Of tens of thousands of clones in the sample, 85% to 90% were seen once. Germline-derived CDR1 and CDR2 are GTSNPN and SVGIG (reference sequence). The CDR3 consists of 13 residues. The germline V and J ends were trimmed by 2 bases and 5 bases, with 12 bases remaining between them. Sample: CD4+ or CD8+ T cells sorted from blood, taken in a trial of the OX40 agonist ivuxolimab. V usage is TRBV30 and J usage is TRBJ2-5, with a weak D call TRBD1 (5 bases). The source of this sequence is an adult with an advanced solid tumor such as melanoma, head and neck, liver or kidney cancer. The CDR3 here is CAWSLGQGETQYF. The CDR3 DNA follows: TGTGCCTGGAGTCTGGGGCAAGGGGAGACCCAGTACTTC. The variable domain in full, completed from reference TRBV30 and TRBJ2-5, reads SQTIHQWPATLVQPVGSPLSLECTVEGTSNPNLYWYRQAAGRGLQLLFYSVGIGQISSEVPQNLSASRPQDRQFILSSKKLLLSDSGFYLCAWSLGQGETQYFGPGTRLLVL.